Below, 27 T cell receptor beta chains from the same sample are listed, as sequenced in a study of shared clonotypes between healthy human individuals. The assay was immunoSEQ multiplex PCR, and TCRdb's table has in-frame clones only and misses some. The table records 600,000 or so clones, roughly 95% of them present only once. Naive CD8 isolation took CD45RO-negative cells positively selected for CCR7 and excluded terminally differentiated effector memory CD45RA+ cells. The sequencing sample was made of naive CD8+ T cells sorted from blood. Source of these receptors: a woman in her 30s in good health.

V is TRBV9 and J is TRBJ2-5; 7 bases match TRBD2. V gave up 4 bases and J gave up 1 base; unmatched junction bases: 7. Germline CDR1 is SGDLS and CDR2 is YYNGEE. CDR3 length equals 15 residues. CDR3 coding DNA: TGTGCCAGCAGCCCAACGTCTAGCGGCCAAGAGACCCAGTACTTC. Translating it yields CASSPTSSGQETQYF.

Concerning this clone itself: The same CDR3 arises from other DNA sequences in this sample as well. The genes are TRBV27 and TRBJ2-7, with 8 nucleotides matching TRBD2. Per germline, CDR1 MNHEY and CDR2 SMNVEV (reference sequence). Trimming cost V 4 bases and J 3 bases; bases outside gene matches: 2. The CDR3 totals 13 residues. The DNA of the CDR3 is TGTGCCAGCAGTTACGGGACTAGCTACGAGCAGTACTTC. This codes for CASSYGTSYEQYF.

The chain joins TRBV28 to TRBJ2-3; D is uncertain. Trimming left V 5 bases short and J 0 bases short, with 15 bases between. The CDR3 loop spans 16 amino acids. Germline V gives CDR1 MDHEN, CDR2 SYDVKM. The CDR3 bases are TGTGCCAGCAGTGACCCTACGGAACTAAGCACAGATACGCAGTATTTT. It specifies CASSDPTELSTDTQYF.

The chain is built from TRBV28 and TRBJ1-5, with 7 bases aligning to TRBD1. Trimming removed 4 bases from V and 4 bases from J; junction bases left unmatched: 7. This CDR3 is built from 15 residues. CDR1 is MDHEN, CDR2 SYDVKM, per germline. CDR3: CASSSRDSGNQPQHF. Written as DNA, the CDR3 is TGTGCCAGCAGTTCCCGGGACAGCGGGAATCAGCCCCAGCATTTT. Full variable domain (outside the CDR3, taken from reference TRBV28 and TRBJ1-5): DVKVTQSSRYLVKRTGEKVFLECVQDMDHENMFWYRQDPGLGLRLIYFSYDVKMKEKGDIPEGYSVSREKKERFSLILESASTNQTSMYLCASSSRDSGNQPQHFGDGTRLSIL.

The chain uses TRBV28 and TRBJ2-1; 10 positions agree with TRBD1. Unmatched junction bases numbered 9, after V lost 5 bases and J lost 8 bases. The CDR3 is 15 amino acids. CDR1 is MDHEN, CDR2 SYDVKM, per germline. This CDR3 reads CASSTGQGPLDEQFF. The CDR3 DNA sequence: TGTGCCAGCAGTACGGGACAGGGGCCTCTCGATGAGCAGTTCTTC.

This chain connects TRBV4-2 to TRBJ2-5, with D hard to call. The J call is doubtful: the DNA matches TRBJ2-7 better. Germline CDR1 is LGHNA and CDR2 is YNFKEQ. This CDR3 spans 14 amino acids. The CDR3 DNA follows: TGTGCCAGCAGCCACGCCTCGGTTTCCTACGAGCAGTACTTC. Protein: CASSHASVSYEQYF.

This chain links TRBV18 with TRBJ2-7, with D possibly TRBD2 on 6 matching bases. The V gene lost 5 bases and the J gene lost 0 bases, with 11 bases spanning the gap. This CDR3 comprises 14 residues. Germline CDR1 reads KGHSH; CDR2 reads LQKENI. The CDR3 sequence: CASSRAGSSYEQYF. CDR3 in DNA: TGTGCCAGCTCAAGGGCGGGAAGCTCCTACGAGCAGTACTTC.

V and J are TRBV19 and TRBJ2-7; a weak D match, TRBD2 (6 bases). V gave up 3 bases and J gave up 2 bases, with 14 bases separating them. Germline loops: CDR1 LNHDA, CDR2 SQIVND (reference sequence). This CDR3 spans 15 amino acids. CDR3 in DNA: TGTGCCAGTAGTATCGCGGGCGGGACCCCCTACGAGCAGTACTTC. It is translated as CASSIAGGTPYEQYF. Using reference TRBV19 and TRBJ2-7 for the parts outside the CDR3, the full variable domain is DGGITQSPKYLFRKEGQNVTLSCEQNLNHDAMYWYRQDPGQGLRLIYYSQIVNDFQKGDIAEGYSVSREKKESFPLTVTSAQKNPTAFYLCASSIAGGTPYEQYFGPGTRLTVT.

The rearrangement links TRBV4-2 to TRBJ1-1; a possible D gene is TRBD1 (5 bases). V gave up 0 bases and J gave up 0 bases, with 14 bases separating them. There are 17 residues in the CDR3. Germline assignment: CDR1 LGHNA and CDR2 YNFKEQ. The chain's CDR3 is CASSQDMRGNMNTEAFF. CDR3 DNA: TGTGCCAGCAGCCAAGATATGAGGGGTAATATGAACACTGAAGCTTTCTTT.

The rearrangement links TRBV19 to TRBJ2-7; TRBD2 matches at 7 bases. This CDR3 is 13 amino acids long. The V segment lost 5 bases and the J segment 6 bases; nucleotides outside the gene matches: 7. Germline CDR1 reads LNHDA; CDR2 reads SQIVND (reference sequence). In DNA form, the CDR3 reads TGTGCCAGTAGTTTATCGGGCGGGAGCGAGCAGTACTTC. It encodes CASSLSGGSEQYF.

This clone appeared once. The rearrangement joins TRBV30 to TRBJ1-4; a weak D match, TRBD1 (5 bases). V lost 4 bases to trimming and J lost 3 bases, with 9 bases between them. The CDR3 runs 13 residues. Germline loops: CDR1 GTSNPN, CDR2 SVGIG (reference sequence). CDR3 residues: CAWKGTANEKLFF. CDR3 coding DNA: TGTGCCTGGAAAGGGACGGCTAATGAAAAACTGTTTTTT.

The chain combines TRBV6-5 with TRBJ2-7; D call uncertain. The length of the CDR3 is 14 residues. V was shortened by 6 bases and J by 2 bases, with 14 bases between the two germline ends. CDR1 is MNHEY and CDR2 is SVGAGI in the germline V gene. The CDR3 spells CASSNARTTYEQYF. DNA for the CDR3: TGTGCCAGCAGCAACGCCAGGACCACCTACGAGCAGTACTTC.

This clone appeared once. This chain uses TRBV28 with TRBJ2-1, with a weak D call TRBD1 (7 bases). The CDR3 is 13 residues long. With 4 bases removed from V and 6 bases from J, the gap between germline ends came to 10 bases. CDR1 and CDR2 (germline): MDHEN, SYDVKM. The CDR3 coding sequence is TGTGCCAGCAGTTATCAGGGGGGCAATGAGCAGTTCTTC. Translating it yields CASSYQGGNEQFF.

V usage is TRBV27 and J usage is TRBJ1-2, with D perhaps TRBD1 (5 bases). This CDR3 comprises 12 residues. The V gene's germline CDR1 is MNHEY and CDR2 SMNVEV (reference sequence). Trimming took 6 bases from V and 8 from J, leaving 13 bases between them. The DNA for the CDR3 is TGTGCCAGCAGGGGGAGGACAAGGGGCTACACCTTC. This translates into CASRGRTRGYTF.

This clone was counted once. In nucleotides, the CDR3 is TGTGCCAGCAGCCCTCCCCAAGAGACCCAGTACTTC. Its translation is CASSPPQETQYF. The chain has TRBV14 and TRBJ2-5; no clear D gene. V dropped 4 bases and J dropped 1 base, with 4 bases sitting between them. CDR1 SGHDN and CDR2 FVKESK come from the germline V gene. The CDR3 is made up of 12 amino acids.

The table lists this clone with a count of one. Distinct nucleotide sequences in the sample also encode this CDR3. V and J are TRBV6-5 and TRBJ1-5, with 9 nucleotides matching TRBD1. Germline trimming cut 4 bases from V and 4 bases from J; bases unmatched to any gene: 2. Germline assignment: CDR1 MNHEY and CDR2 SVGAGI. The CDR3 sequence is 14 residues long. CDR3 amino acids: CASSSGQGNQPQHF. As DNA, the CDR3 is TGTGCCAGCAGTTCGGGACAGGGTAATCAGCCCCAGCATTTT.

The rearrangement links TRBV10-1 to TRBJ2-7; no clear D. V was cut by 2 bases and J by 0 bases, with 5 bases left in between. Germline CDR1 is WNHNN and CDR2 is SYGVQD (reference sequence). This CDR3 has 13 residues. DNA of the CDR3: TGCGCCAGCAGTGAGCAGAGCTCCTACGAGCAGTACTTC. This encodes CASSEQSSYEQYF.

The chain combines TRBV9 with TRBJ2-7; D remains ambiguous. The CDR3 loop spans 13 amino acids. Germline loops: CDR1 SGDLS, CDR2 YYNGEE. V was cut by 3 bases and J by 4 bases, with 11 bases left in between. Here the CDR3 DNA reads TGTGCCAGCAGCGCAGGACCAGGTTACGAGCAGTACTTC. This sequence encodes CASSAGPGYEQYF.

The genes are TRBV5-4 and TRBJ2-3, with 7 positions matching TRBD1. Germline trimming cut 4 bases from V and 2 bases from J; bases unmatched to any gene: 7. Germline CDR1 SGHNT, CDR2 YYREEE (reference sequence). This CDR3 is built from 15 residues. The CDR3 DNA reads as TGTGCCAGCAGCCCGACAGGGAGAACCACAGATACGCAGTATTTT. This codes for CASSPTGRTTDTQYF. Full variable domain (outside the CDR3, taken from reference TRBV5-4 and TRBJ2-3): ETGVTQSPTHLIKTRGQQVTLRCSSQSGHNTVSWYQQALGQGPQFIFQYYREEENGRGNFPPRFSGLQFPNYSSELNVNALELDDSALYLCASSPTGRTTDTQYFGPGTRLTVL.

This rearrangement joins TRBV15 to TRBJ1-1; D is unresolved. Germline lookup yields CDR1 LNHNV and CDR2 YYDKDF (reference sequence). Trimming cost V 0 bases and J 4 bases, with 6 bases left between them. The CDR3 spans 13 residues. CDR3 coding DNA: TGTGCCACCAGCAGAGATCGGATCACTGAAGCTTTCTTT. It encodes CATSRDRITEAFF.

The rearrangement uses TRBV6-5 and TRBJ1-5; maybe TRBD1 (6 bases). The CDR3 sequence is 13 residues long. V was shortened by 2 bases and J by 9 bases, with 11 bases between the two germline ends. Germline assignment: CDR1 MNHEY and CDR2 SVGAGI. CDR3 sequence reads: CASSYGGEGPQHF. In nucleotides, the CDR3 is TGTGCCAGCAGTTACGGGGGCGAGGGGCCCCAGCATTTT.

This clone was detected only once. One end of the junction fails to match germline, which may point to a read error. The rearrangement links TRBV19 to TRBJ1-1; perhaps TRBD1 as D (6 bases). The CDR3 has 14 residues. Germline-derived CDR1 and CDR2 are LNHDA and SQIVND (reference sequence). CDR3 loop: CVSSFGQLNTEAFF. The CDR3 DNA sequence: TGTGTCAGTAGTTTCGGACAGCTGAACACTGAAGCTTTCTTT.

The chain links TRBV28 to TRBJ2-7; D unresolved. V was cut by 6 bases and J by 3 bases, with 18 bases left in between. This CDR3 has 15 residues. Germline V gene sequence: CDR1 MDHEN, CDR2 SYDVKM. The CDR3 coding sequence is TGTGCCAGCAGCCCCCCCCACAGCCTTTACTACGAGCAGTACTTC. It is translated as CASSPPHSLYYEQYF.

The chain combines TRBV6-6 with TRBJ1-4; D possibly corresponds to TRBD1 (5 bases). The CDR3 contains 13 residues. Trimming took off 7 bases at V and 5 bases at J, with 11 bases between the two ends. Looked up from germline, CDR1 is MNHNY and CDR2 is SVGAGI (reference sequence). This CDR3 is CASKPGGNEKLFF. The CDR3 bases are TGTGCCAGCAAACCGGGGGGGAATGAAAAACTGTTTTTT.

This chain joins TRBV13 and TRBJ2-1; 8 bases line up with TRBD1. The V segment lost 7 bases and the J segment 7 bases; nucleotides outside the gene matches: 6. Germline values: CDR1 PRHDT, CDR2 FYEKMQ (reference sequence). The CDR3 has 13 amino acids. CDR3 amino acids: CASTRTGQNEQFF. The CDR3 nucleotides are TGTGCCAGCACTAGGACAGGGCAAAATGAGCAGTTCTTC.

This sequence joins TRBV4-1 and TRBJ2-7, with 8 bases aligning to TRBD2. Germline CDR1 MGHRA, CDR2 YSYEKL. The CDR3 extends over 15 amino acids. V dropped 4 bases and J dropped 5; count of bases not matched to a gene: 10. This chain's CDR3 is CASSPGLVAAHEQYF. Here the CDR3 DNA reads TGCGCCAGCAGCCCGGGACTAGTGGCGGCCCACGAGCAGTACTTC.

The gene calls are TRBV21-1 and TRBJ1-5; the D segment call TRBD1 is taken from the table without a DNA check. TRBV21-1 is deemed a pseudogene. The CDR3 sequence is 19 residues long. Written as DNA, the CDR3 is TGTGCCAGCACCAAAAGGTCGGGGACAGAAAGAACTAGCAATCAGCCCCAGCATTTT. This codes for CASTKRSGTERTSNQPQHF.